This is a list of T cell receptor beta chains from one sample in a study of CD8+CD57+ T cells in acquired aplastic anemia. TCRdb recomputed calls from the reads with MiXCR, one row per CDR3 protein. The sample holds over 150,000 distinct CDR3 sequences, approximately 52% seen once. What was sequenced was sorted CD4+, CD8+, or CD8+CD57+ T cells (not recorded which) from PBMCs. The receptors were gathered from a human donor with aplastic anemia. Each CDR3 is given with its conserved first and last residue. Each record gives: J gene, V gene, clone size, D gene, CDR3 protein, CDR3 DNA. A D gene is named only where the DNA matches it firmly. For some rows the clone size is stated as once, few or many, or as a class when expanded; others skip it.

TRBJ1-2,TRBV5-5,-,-,CASIPPRGDGYGYTF,TGCGCCAGCATCCCACCCCGGGGGGATGGCTATGGCTACACCTTC
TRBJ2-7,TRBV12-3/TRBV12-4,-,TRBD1,CASSLAGTGVYEQYF,TGTGCCAGCAGTTTAGCCGGGACAGGGGTATACGAGCAGTACTTC
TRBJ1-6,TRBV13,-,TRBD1,CASRPRDRGESPLHF,TGTGCCAGCAGGCCACGGGACAGGGGAGAGTCACCCCTCCACTTT
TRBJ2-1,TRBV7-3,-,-,CASSQTGQYNEQFF,TGTGCCAGCAGCCAAACCGGTCAGTACAATGAGCAGTTCTTC
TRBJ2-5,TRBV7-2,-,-,CASSLPGGRRETQYF,TGTGCCAGCAGCTTACCGGGGGGCAGGAGAGAGACCCAGTACTTC
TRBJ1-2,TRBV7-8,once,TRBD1,CASSHWDRVYGYTF,TGTGCCAGCAGCCACTGGGACAGGGTTTATGGCTACACCTTC
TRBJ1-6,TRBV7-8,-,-,CASSLVHSPLHF,TGTGCCAGCAGCTTAGTGCATTCACCCCTCCACTTT
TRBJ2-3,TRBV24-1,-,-,CATSGTGDTQYF,TGTGCCACCAGTGGGACGGGAGATACGCAGTATTTT
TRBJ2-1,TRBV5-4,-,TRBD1,CASSLGTGGPNNEQFF,TGTGCCAGCAGCTTGGGGACAGGGGGTCCTAACAATGAGCAGTTCTTC
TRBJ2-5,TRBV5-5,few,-,CASSQTKETQYF,TGTGCCAGCAGCCAGACTAAGGAGACCCAGTACTTC
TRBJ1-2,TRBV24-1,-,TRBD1,CATSDASGTGYYGYTF,TGTGCCACCAGTGATGCCTCCGGGACAGGGTACTATGGCTACACCTTC
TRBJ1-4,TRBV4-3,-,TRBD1,CASSQDRGQANEKLFF,TGCGCCAGCAGCCAAGACCGCGGACAGGCTAATGAAAAACTGTTTTTT